This TCR beta chain was sequenced for a study of T cell responses to AZD1222 COVID-19 vaccine. Here immunoSEQ multiplex PCR was the method, and the copy in TCRdb shows in-frame clones only, minus some. The sample records fewer than 35,000 clones, approximately 93% being singletons. The V end was cut by 0 bases, the J end by 3 bases, with 20 bases between. CDR1 and CDR2 from the germline V gene are SEHNR and FQNEAQ (reference sequence). The CDR3 runs to 18 residues. This TCR derives from an adult in good health. The sequenced sample was peripheral blood, obtained on day 0 of AZD1222 vaccination. V is TRBV7-9 and J is TRBJ1-1; a possible D gene is TRBD1 (5 bases). The CDR3 spells CASSLAPQDKGLDTEAFF. In DNA form, the CDR3 reads TGTGCCAGCAGCTTAGCGCCACAGGACAAAGGCTTGGACACTGAAGCTTTCTTT.